This T cell receptor beta chain is from a study of beta chain features in type 1 diabetes. Notes on the study in general: When Type 1 diabetes patients were examined, their TCRB CDR3s proved moderately but significantly shorter in all four CD4+ subsets.

This clone was counted a few times. Its antigen is undetermined. Reverse transcribing all isolated RNA meant expressed TCRB transcripts were sequenced. The assay was immunoSEQ multiplex PCR, and TCRdb's table has in-frame clones only and misses some. The sample holds 450,000 or so clones, approximately 10% seen once. Using CD45RO/CCR7/CD25/CD127/CD95/CD27, CD4+ naive, central memory, regulatory and stem cell-like memory cells were sorted. Germline V lookup: CDR1 SGHTA, CDR2 FQGNSA. J lost 4 bases, V lost 7 bases, and 5 bases had no gene match. This CDR3 is built from 13 residues. V usage is TRBV7-2 and J usage is TRBJ1-1; 8 positions match TRBD1. Sequenced sample: naive CD4+ T cells from blood. The receptor was derived from a woman aged 18 to 35 in good health. CDR3 loop: CASNYDRGTEAFF. As DNA, the CDR3 is TGTGCCAGCAACTACGACAGGGGCACTGAAGCTTTCTTT.